Listed below are T cell receptor beta chains from one sample, sequenced in a study of blood T cell repertoires in COVID-19. Using immunoSEQ multiplex PCR, the repertoire was profiled, and TCRdb retains in-frame clones only, with some absent. The sample carries some 320,000 clones, more than 90% recorded once. Material: PBMCs or T cells enriched from blood (not recorded which). The receptor source for this set is a man aged 60 to 75 who had recovered from COVID-19. Each CDR3 is given with its conserved first and last residue.

CDR3 protein	J gene	V gene
CASSPTTGAPSYEQYF	TRBJ2-7	TRBV11-2
CASSWPGVSYEQYF	TRBJ2-7	TRBV5-1
CASSDSSSGNTIYF	TRBJ1-3	TRBV9
CASSQYGQGARDTEAFF	TRBJ1-1	TRBV4-3
CASSLGLVPSTDTQYF	TRBJ2-3	TRBV11-2
CAWSLTSGSTDTQYF	TRBJ2-3	TRBV30
CASSQERKNTEAFF	TRBJ1-1	TRBV4-3
CASSSGQRRGYGYTF	TRBJ1-2	TRBV19
CASSIRLAGAFEQFF	TRBJ2-1	TRBV19
CASSSGQGAGQPQHF	TRBJ1-5	TRBV7-8
CATRGSGYGYTF	TRBJ1-2	TRBV12-3/TRBV12-4
CASTSIGRGEGYTF	TRBJ1-2	TRBV3-1/TRBV3-2
CSVVRQPGLQETQYF	TRBJ2-5	TRBV29-1
CASSPSGGSGELFF	TRBJ2-2	TRBV18
CASVAGGSFTEAFF	TRBJ1-1	TRBV6-5
CASSLLRWQGNSPLHF	TRBJ1-6	TRBV7-9
CASSHRVEQPQHF	TRBJ1-5	TRBV12-3/TRBV12-4
CASSPRQGNYGYTF	TRBJ1-2	TRBV18
CAGGDYEQYF	TRBJ2-7	TRBV29-1
CASSPGGRLSGSSYNEQFF	TRBJ2-1	TRBV11-2
CASGVGQGGETQYF	TRBJ2-5	TRBV6-5
CASSSMHRNTEAFF	TRBJ1-1	TRBV5-6
CASSSQGDSPLHF	TRBJ1-6	TRBV18
CASSVDSGSTYEQYF	TRBJ2-7	TRBV9
CASSLEREADEQYF	TRBJ2-7	TRBV7-9
CASSRGLARDEQFF	TRBJ2-1	TRBV11-3
CASSLGQGLATNEKLFF	TRBJ1-4	TRBV5-1
CASSAWALGSNQPQHF	TRBJ1-5	TRBV6-1
CASSPPHTNQPQHF	TRBJ1-5	TRBV18
CASSQVARWLTDTQYF	TRBJ2-3	TRBV14
CASSLNKGLAGGNYNEQFF	TRBJ2-1	TRBV7-2
CASSYQGSLYGYTF	TRBJ1-2	TRBV19
CASRLTDNQPQHF	TRBJ1-5	TRBV6-5
CASSVAGGSNQPQHF	TRBJ1-5	TRBV5-1
CASSQFRWPGASDGYTF	TRBJ1-2	TRBV4-1
CASSLIGSEQYF	TRBJ2-7	TRBV27
CAVNSGRESNTGELFF	TRBJ2-2	TRBV10-3
CSVSRGGSYEQYF	TRBJ2-7	TRBV29-1
CASSEGPAGQPQHF	TRBJ1-5	TRBV2
CASSPFPGQGYEQYF	TRBJ2-7	TRBV7-2
CASSESFGSSYEQYF	TRBJ2-7	TRBV10-1
CASSIWSGTEAFF	TRBJ1-1	TRBV19
CASSLGGIWNTEAFF	TRBJ1-1	TRBV28
CASSQVGGDIKNIQYF	TRBJ2-4	TRBV4-1
CASSDTAMNTEAFF	TRBJ1-1	TRBV5-5
CASSLYLTETGDGYTF	TRBJ1-2	TRBV7-2
CASTLARNQPQHF	TRBJ1-5	TRBV12-3/TRBV12-4
CASSEETGTGNTIYF	TRBJ1-3	TRBV9
CASSHGRTGVGTGELFF	TRBJ2-2	TRBV5-4
CASSPRQGAQSYEQYF	TRBJ2-7	TRBV3-1/TRBV3-2
CASSNPPVYEQFF	TRBJ2-1	TRBV6-5
CACNTQGAQPQHF	TRBJ1-5	TRBV30
CASNKRGGQETQYF	TRBJ2-5	TRBV27
CASSPPGHHGVLYGYTF	TRBJ1-2	TRBV5-1